The 5 T cell receptor beta chains in this list originate from one sample, sequenced in a study of OX40 agonist ivuxolimab in advanced cancers. Method: immunoSEQ multiplex PCR; TCRdb's copy keeps in-frame clones and lacks some. Altogether tens of thousands of clones are present, 81% being singletons, with the ten largest covering 6% to 7.5%. Sequencing was performed on CD4+ or CD8+ T cells sorted from blood, taken in a trial of the OX40 agonist ivuxolimab. The source is an adult with an advanced solid tumor such as melanoma, head and neck, liver or kidney cancer.

J is TRBJ2-7 and V is TRBV28; TRBD1 matches at 7 bases. The CDR3 contains 16 residues. Unmatched junction bases numbered 13, after V lost 6 bases and J lost 2 bases. CDR1 is MDHEN, CDR2 SYDVKM, per germline. In nucleotides, the CDR3 is TGTGCCAGCAGCTACACCGACAGGGCTACCCCCTACGAGCAGTACTTC. This codes for CASSYTDRATPYEQYF.

V usage is TRBV4-2 and J usage is TRBJ2-5; the D is unclear. Trimming stripped 0 bases from V and 5 bases from J, with 7 bases between. CDR1 and CDR2 from the germline V gene are LGHNA and YNFKEQ. This CDR3 is built from 13 residues. The CDR3 nucleotides read TGTGCCAGCAGCCAAGAACGGTATGAGACCCAGTACTTC. This gives the protein CASSQERYETQYF.

This chain joins TRBV25-1 and TRBJ2-5; no definite D call. Germline V gives CDR1 MGHDK, CDR2 SYGVNS. This CDR3 spans 15 amino acids. V lost 3 bases to trimming and J lost 3 bases, with 14 bases between them. The CDR3 sequence is CASSDRRQIKETQYF. The DNA of the CDR3 is TGTGCCAGCAGTGATCGAAGGCAAATCAAAGAGACCCAGTACTTC. The variable domain in full, with the rest retrieved from reference TRBV25-1 and TRBJ2-5, is EADIYQTPRYLVIGTGKKITLECSQTMGHDKMYWYQQDPGMELHLIHYSYGVNSTEKGDLSSESTVSRIRTEHFPLTLESARPSHTSQYLCASSDRRQIKETQYFGPGTRLLVL.

Within the sample, this clone is medium-sized. CDR3 amino acids: CASSFSTSMNTEAFF. The CDR3 coding sequence is TGTGCCAGCAGTTTCTCGACTAGCATGAACACTGAAGCTTTCTTT. The chain uses TRBV28 and TRBJ1-1; D is ambiguous. V lost 3 bases, J lost 0 bases, and 11 bases lay in between. From germline, CDR1 is MDHEN and CDR2 SYDVKM. The CDR3 runs to 15 residues.

The CDR3 bases are TGTGCCAGCAGCTTGAGATGGAACACTGAAGCTTTCTTT. This translates into CASSLRWNTEAFF. The J gene is TRBJ1-1, the V gene TRBV5-8; no definite D call. Per germline, CDR1 SGHTS and CDR2 YDEGEE. V was trimmed by 1 base and J by 1 base, leaving 5 bases between them. This CDR3 is 13 amino acids long.